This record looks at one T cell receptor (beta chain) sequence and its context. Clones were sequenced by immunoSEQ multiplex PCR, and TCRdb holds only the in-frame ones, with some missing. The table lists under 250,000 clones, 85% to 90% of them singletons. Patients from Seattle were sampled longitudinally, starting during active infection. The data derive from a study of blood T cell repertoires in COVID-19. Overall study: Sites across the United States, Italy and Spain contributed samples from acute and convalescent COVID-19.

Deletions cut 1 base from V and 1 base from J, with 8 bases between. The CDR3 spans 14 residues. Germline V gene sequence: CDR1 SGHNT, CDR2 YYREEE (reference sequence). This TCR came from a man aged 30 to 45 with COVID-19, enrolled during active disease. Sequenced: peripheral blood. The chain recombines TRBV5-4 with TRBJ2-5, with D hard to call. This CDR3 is CASSLWSIQETQYF. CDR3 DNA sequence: TGTGCCAGCAGCTTGTGGAGTATCCAAGAGACCCAGTACTTC. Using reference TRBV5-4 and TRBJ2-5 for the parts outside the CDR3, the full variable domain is ETGVTQSPTHLIKTRGQQVTLRCSSQSGHNTVSWYQQALGQGPQFIFQYYREEENGRGNFPPRFSGLQFPNYSSELNVNALELDDSALYLCASSLWSIQETQYFGPGTRLLVL.